These 4 T cell receptor beta chains were all obtained from the same sample, sequenced in a study of T cell changes during pregnancy in multiple sclerosis. The protocol was immunoSEQ multiplex PCR, while the TCRdb copy is restricted to in-frame clones and leaves out a portion. The sample comprises 50,000 to 70,000 clones, over 85% of which are singletons, and 1.4% rests with the top ten. Sequences were derived from peripheral blood, sampled in the second trimester of pregnancy. All receptors come from a female donor with multiple sclerosis, enrolled in a pregnancy study.

V is TRBV9 and J is TRBJ1-2; D remains unclear. CDR1 and CDR2 from the germline V gene are SGDLS and YYNGEE. Trimming left V 0 bases short and J 3 bases short, with 18 bases between. CDR3 length equals 17 residues. CDR3 sequence: CASSVESGEREDYGYTF. The CDR3 coding sequence is TGTGCCAGCAGCGTAGAATCTGGGGAGAGAGAGGACTATGGCTACACCTTC.

J is TRBJ1-2 and V is TRBV9; D perhaps matches TRBD1 (5 bases). The germline CDR1 and CDR2 sequences are SGDLS and YYNGEE. V was clipped by 3 bases and J by 0 bases, with 15 bases between them. CDR3 length: 16 amino acids. In nucleotides, the CDR3 is TGTGCCAGCAGCGCGCCGGGGGGTAGATCTAACTATGGCTACACCTTC. Protein sequence: CASSAPGGRSNYGYTF.

This clone was picked up one time. The chain combines TRBV6-5 with TRBJ1-1; a possible D gene is TRBD1 (5 bases). From germline, CDR1 is MNHEY and CDR2 SVGAGI. The CDR3 totals 14 residues. The V gene lost 0 bases and the J gene lost 7 bases, with 12 bases spanning the gap. This chain's CDR3 is CASSYSAGSNEAFF. The CDR3 DNA reads as TGTGCCAGCAGTTACTCGGCAGGGTCTAATGAAGCTTTCTTT.

This chain connects TRBV28 to TRBJ2-1, with 7 bases fitting TRBD1. CDR3 length equals 15 residues. In germline, CDR1 is MDHEN, CDR2 SYDVKM. The V segment lost 5 bases and the J segment 3 bases; nucleotides outside the gene matches: 7. The DNA of the CDR3 is TGTGCCAGCAGTCCCTCCTGGACAGGCTACAATGAGCAGTTCTTC. It encodes CASSPSWTGYNEQFF.